This T cell receptor (beta chain) appears in the sequencing data of a study of T cell responses to AZD1222 COVID-19 vaccine. About the study: Whether given at about 4 or about 12 weeks, second doses were pooled. Points from the study as a whole: Distributed over spike, vaccine-associated CD4 TCRs predominated at 160-218 and 743-854. Repertoire sampling happened only post peak T cell response. Once two AZD1222 doses were given, Spike-specific TCR breadth and depth went up.

TCRdb keeps only in-frame clones here, not all; method: immunoSEQ multiplex PCR. The repertoire has fewer than 110,000 clones, around 90% of them found once; the top ten carry about 20%. This CDR3 has 13 residues. The V gene lost 6 bases and the J gene lost 5 bases, with 10 bases spanning the gap. A remark on this clone: Its specificity is not known.

The rearrangement joins TRBV12-3 or TRBV12-4 to TRBJ1-4, with no clear D. Here the sequenced sample was peripheral blood, taken on day 0 of AZD1222 vaccination. The source of this sequence is an adult in good health. The CDR3 here is CASRRDRNEKLFF. Here the CDR3 DNA reads TGTGCCAGCAGACGAGATCGGAATGAAAAACTGTTTTTT.